These 15 T cell receptor beta chains were sequenced from one sample in a study of T cells after yellow fever vaccination. TCRdb passed the 5' RACE reads through MiXCR, listing each CDR3 protein once. The sample shows 200,000 to 300,000 distinct CDR3 sequences, 3.6% of them seen only once. The source was PBMCs, collected 15 days after the yellow fever booster vaccination. The receptors derive from a young man who received the YFV17D yellow fever vaccine.

This clonotype was counted at least ten times. The chain carries TRBV20-1 and TRBJ1-1, with D tentatively TRBD1 (5 bases). The length of the CDR3 is 15 residues. Trimming left V 0 bases short and J 5 bases short, with 16 bases between. CDR1 and CDR2 from the germline V gene are DFQATT and SNEGSKA (reference sequence). CDR3 residues: CSARDPAGEGTEAFF. The CDR3 DNA reads TGCAGTGCTAGAGATCCGGCGGGGGAGGGGACTGAAGCTTTCTTT.

This clonotype showed up many times. V gene TRBV30 combines with J gene TRBJ1-1; D unclear. The germline CDR1 and CDR2 sequences are GTSNPN and SVGIG (reference sequence). The CDR3 extends over 11 amino acids. V was clipped by 0 bases and J by 8 bases, with 7 bases between them. Written as DNA, the CDR3 is TGTGCCTGGAGTGTATTTGAAGAAGCTTTCTTT. This codes for CAWSVFEEAFF.

The chain carries TRBV7-9 and TRBJ1-2; D may be TRBD1 (5 bases). Looked up from germline, CDR1 is SEHNR and CDR2 is FQNEAQ (reference sequence). The V and J ends lost 3 bases and 2 bases respectively, with 10 bases between them. The CDR3 runs 14 residues. CDR3 nucleotides: TGTGCCAGCAGCTTTGTAGGGGCGAACTATGGCTACACCTTC. It codes for CASSFVGANYGYTF.

There are many counts of this clonotype. The chain joins TRBV25-1 to TRBJ1-6, with D perhaps matching TRBD1 (5 bases). CDR1 is MGHDK, CDR2 SYGVNS, per germline. V lost 4 bases and J 17 bases, leaving 9 bases between the germline ends. The CDR3 has 10 amino acids. CDR3 loop: CASSGQGIHF. The CDR3 bases are TGTGCCAGCAGTGGTCAGGGCATCCACTTT.

This clonotype was seen a few times. The gene calls are TRBV28 and TRBJ1-2, with unresolved D. This CDR3 contains 15 residues. CDR1 and CDR2 (germline): MDHEN, SYDVKM. Trimming cost V 10 bases and J 6 bases, with 24 bases left between them. This chain's CDR3 is CATDVKGAGGHGYTF. The CDR3 DNA reads as TGTGCCACCGACGTAAAAGGCGCGGGCGGTCATGGCTACACCTTC.

This clonotype was seen many times. This rearrangement joins TRBV30 to TRBJ2-3; TRBD1 is a possible D gene (7 bases). The CDR3 spans 15 residues. The germline gives CDR1 GTSNPN, CDR2 SVGIG (reference sequence). Trimming stripped 1 base from V and 4 bases from J, with 15 bases between. The CDR3 nucleotides are TGTGCCTGGAGTGGCGCAGGGGGGTTCGCAGATACGCAGTATTTT. This encodes CAWSGAGGFADTQYF.

This clonotype showed up just a few times. Possible read error: a much larger clone is one base away. The J gene is TRBJ2-3, the V gene TRBV7-2; no clear D. The CDR3 covers 12 residues. Trimming pared 2 bases from V and 6 bases from J, leaving 6 bases between. Per the germline V gene, CDR1 is SGHTA and CDR2 is FQGNSA. The CDR3 reads CASSLYFDTQYF. The CDR3 nucleotides are TGTGCCAGCAGCTTATACTTTGATACGCAGTATTTT.

This clonotype was seen many times. This chain joins TRBV7-9 and TRBJ1-2, with 7 bases that match TRBD1. Germline assignment: CDR1 SEHNR and CDR2 FQNEAQ (reference sequence). The CDR3 covers 19 residues. V shed 4 bases and J 6 bases; nucleotides not matched to a gene: 23. CDR3 sequence: CASSSTTGFALSILDGYTF. The CDR3 region has the DNA TGTGCCAGCAGCTCTACGACAGGGTTCGCCCTCTCTATACTGGATGGCTACACCTTC.

This clonotype was seen many times. This chain links TRBV7-2 with TRBJ2-7; D remains ambiguous. This CDR3 has 13 residues. Germline V lookup: CDR1 SGHTA, CDR2 FQGNSA. Trimming removed 2 bases from V and 4 bases from J, with 9 bases in between. CDR3: CASSLSQRYEQYF. DNA for the CDR3: TGTGCCAGCAGCTTATCCCAGAGATACGAGCAGTACTTC.

This clonotype was recorded at least ten times. In DNA form, the CDR3 reads TGTGCTAGTGGCGCCTTCTACGAGCAGTACTTC. This translates into CASGAFYEQYF. The rearrangement joins TRBV12-5 to TRBJ2-7; no clear D gene. V was cut by 6 bases and J by 3 bases, with 6 bases left in between. Germline V gene data show CDR1 as LGHNT and CDR2 as FRNRAP. The CDR3 length is 11 residues. Based on the CDR3 plus reference TRBV12-5 and TRBJ2-7, the full variable domain is DARVTQTPRHKVTEMGQEVTMRCQPILGHNTVFWYRQTMMQGLELLAYFRNRAPLDDSGMPKDRFSAEMPDATLATLKIQPSEPRDSAVYFCASGAFYEQYFGPGTRLTVT.

This clonotype was observed a few times. V gene TRBV4-2 combines with J gene TRBJ2-2; possible D gene TRBD2, 5 bases. V was trimmed by 0 bases and J by 6 bases, leaving 14 bases between them. The CDR3 spans 16 residues. Germline assignment: CDR1 LGHNA and CDR2 YNFKEQ. The CDR3 loop reads CASSQDAGHAAGELFF. CDR3 nucleotides: TGTGCCAGCAGCCAAGATGCGGGTCACGCCGCCGGGGAGCTGTTTTTT.

This clonotype was counted many times. V is TRBV29-1 and J is TRBJ2-3; D is possibly TRBD2 (6 bases). This CDR3 comprises 13 residues. Germline-derived CDR1 and CDR2 are SQVTM and ANQGSEA. V gave up 3 bases and J gave up 6 bases, with 13 bases separating them. CDR3 region: CSVEGEAGDTQYF. In DNA, the CDR3 is TGCAGCGTTGAGGGGGAGGCGGGGGATACGCAGTATTTT.

This clonotype was detected ten times or more. This rearrangement joins TRBV5-1 to TRBJ2-7; D may be TRBD1 (6 bases). Germline-derived CDR1 and CDR2 are SGHRS and YFSETQ. The germline V and J ends were trimmed by 4 bases and 4 bases, with 15 bases remaining between them. The CDR3 has 14 amino acids. The DNA for the CDR3 is TGCGCCAGCAGCGCCGGGGACACGACATACGAGCAGTACTTC. Encoded protein: CASSAGDTTYEQYF.

CDR3 DNA sequence: TGTGCCAGCAGCCAAGATCGGGTTAGCACAGATACGCAGTATTTT. Its translation is CASSQDRVSTDTQYF. The rearrangement links TRBV4-2 to TRBJ2-3, with D uncertain. Germline CDR1 reads LGHNA; CDR2 reads YNFKEQ. CDR3 length: 15 amino acids. The V and J ends lost 0 bases and 0 bases respectively, with 7 bases between them.

This clonotype was seen repeatedly, ten times or more. V and J are TRBV6-1 and TRBJ2-7; 9 bases agree with TRBD2. This CDR3 has 14 amino acids. J gave up 7 bases and V 10 bases, and 14 bases lay outside the gene matches. Per the germline V gene, CDR1 is MNHNS and CDR2 is SASEGT. The CDR3 protein is CATFRRTSVGEQYF. The CDR3, as DNA: TGTGCCACCTTCCGACGGACTAGCGTTGGGGAGCAGTACTTC.